Listed below are T cell receptor beta chains from one sample, sequenced in a study of OX40 agonist ivuxolimab in advanced cancers. Data came from immunoSEQ multiplex PCR; TCRdb stores just in-frame clones and leaves some out. This sample has around 80,000 clones, with roughly 89% found just once. The sequencing used CD4+ or CD8+ T cells sorted from blood, collected in a trial of the OX40 agonist ivuxolimab. All receptors derive from an adult with an advanced solid tumor such as melanoma, head and neck, liver or kidney cancer. The conserved cysteine and the conserved F or W are not part of the CDR3 here.

v_gene	CDR3aa
TRBV5-4	ASSLDSVGTQY
TRBV5-1	ASIPGQRTDTQY
TRBV10-2	ASRGLPITDTQY
TRBV7-9	ASSLTGDSNQPQH
TRBV5-1	ASRPRDRDEQY
TRBV5-1	ASSLDGTQYSYEQY
TRBV19	ASSSPRSSGNPYEQY
TRBV30	AWSGWGSAEAF
TRBV27	ASSFFGRDEKLF
TRBV5-1	ASTPLGGQETQY
TRBV28	ASSIWTSGSMYEQY
TRBV6-5	ASTASKEGNTIY
TRBV2	ASKELDSGNTIY
TRBV27	ASSLLLAGAGGTDTQY
TRBV27	ASSQSYRGTDGELF
TRBV27	ASSPLAGVNEQF
TRBV2	ASSEFWGSSGNTIY
TRBV19	ASSQQRNTEAF
TRBV2	ASSDTGNYEQY
TRBV5-1	ASSLVPNTEAF